Listed below are T cell receptor beta chains from one sample, sequenced in a study of OX40 agonist ivuxolimab in advanced cancers. The protocol was immunoSEQ multiplex PCR, while the TCRdb copy is restricted to in-frame clones and leaves out a portion. Of roughly 70,000 clones in the sample, roughly nine tenths are singletons; the top ten hold under 0.4%. Sample: CD4+ or CD8+ T cells sorted from blood, taken in a trial of the OX40 agonist ivuxolimab. These receptors all stem from an adult with an advanced solid tumor such as melanoma, head and neck, liver or kidney cancer. Each CDR3 is given with its conserved first and last residue. Fields, in order: J gene, V gene, D gene, clone size, CDR3 protein, CDR3 DNA. A D gene is named only where the DNA matches it firmly. Expanded clones get a size class; other rows say once, few or many, or leave the size out.

TRBJ1-5	TRBV9	.	.	CASSVAAGGQPQHF	TGTGCCAGCAGCGTAGCGGCGGGAGGTCAGCCCCAGCATTTT
TRBJ1-1	TRBV10-3	TRBD1	.	CAIRGQGVGAFF	TGTGCCATCAGGGGACAGGGCGTTGGCGCTTTCTTT
TRBJ2-7	TRBV15	.	.	CATSRDNKATSSYEQYF	TGTGCCACCAGCAGAGATAATAAGGCAACAAGTTCCTACGAGCAGTACTTC
TRBJ2-2	TRBV5-1	.	.	CASSTNTGTSNTGELFF	TGCGCCAGCAGCACAAATACCGGGACTTCGAACACCGGGGAGCTGTTTTTT
TRBJ1-1	TRBV29-1	.	.	CSVLPPGTEAFF	TGCAGCGTCTTACCGCCGGGCACTGAAGCTTTCTTT
TRBJ2-1	TRBV20-1	.	.	CSAGYPGEQFF	TGCAGTGCCGGCTACCCTGGCGAGCAGTTCTTC
TRBJ1-2	TRBV7-8	TRBD1	medium-sized	CASSAQQGIYGYTF	TGTGCCAGCAGCGCCCAACAGGGGATCTATGGCTACACCTTC
TRBJ2-2	TRBV5-1	TRBD1	.	CASSPGTGNTGELFF	TGCGCCAGCAGCCCCGGGACAGGGAACACCGGGGAGCTGTTTTTT
TRBJ1-5	TRBV7-2	.	.	CASSQRFNQPQHF	TGTGCCAGCAGCCAAAGATTCAATCAGCCCCAGCATTTT
TRBJ2-1	TRBV15	.	.	CATSSQGMGTYYNEQFF	TGTGCCACCAGCAGCCAAGGGATGGGTACGTACTACAATGAGCAGTTCTTC
TRBJ1-4	TRBV28	.	.	CASIRGNNEKLFF	TGTGCCAGCATAAGGGGTAATAATGAAAAACTGTTTTTT
TRBJ1-5	TRBV10-3	TRBD1	.	CASRGDNQPQHF	TGTGCCAGCAGGGGGGATAATCAGCCCCAGCATTTT
TRBJ1-3	TRBV5-1	.	.	CASSGQGPTSGNTIYF	TGCGCCAGCAGTGGCCAGGGGCCTACCTCTGGAAACACCATATATTTT
TRBJ1-1	TRBV30	.	.	CAWRPFGVNTEAFF	TGTGCCTGGAGGCCATTCGGGGTGAACACTGAAGCTTTCTTT
TRBJ2-3	TRBV7-8	TRBD2	.	CASSIRTSGSTDTQYF	TGTGCCAGCAGCATAAGGACTAGCGGAAGCACAGATACGCAGTATTTT
TRBJ2-1	TRBV4-1	.	.	CDWSVRLGNEQFF	TGCGATTGGAGTGTTAGGTTGGGAAATGAGCAGTTCTTC
TRBJ2-1	TRBV5-8	.	.	CASSLGVSYINEQFF	TGTGCCAGCAGCTTGGGGGTTAGCTATATCAATGAGCAGTTCTTC
TRBJ1-1	TRBV20-1	TRBD1	.	CSAQWDREAFF	TGCAGTGCCCAGTGGGACAGGGAAGCTTTCTTT
TRBJ1-3	TRBV15	.	.	CATSRDRGDGNTIYF	TGTGCCACCAGCAGAGATCGGGGGGACGGAAACACCATATATTTT
TRBJ2-3	TRBV27	.	.	CASRPQVGLDTQYF	TGTGCCAGCAGACCTCAGGTCGGTTTGGATACGCAGTATTTT
TRBJ2-1	TRBV19	TRBD2	once	CASSLPAGGGNEQFF	TGTGCCAGTAGTCTCCCTGCGGGAGGAGGCAATGAGCAGTTCTTC
TRBJ1-1	TRBV7-9	.	.	CASSGRAGMNTEAFF	TGTGCCAGCAGCGGTAGGGCAGGGATGAACACTGAAGCTTTCTTT
TRBJ1-5	TRBV2	.	.	CASSEANSNQPQHF	TGTGCCAGCAGTGAAGCGAATAGCAATCAGCCCCAGCATTTT
TRBJ1-2	TRBV5-1	.	.	CASSSDYWGYTF	TGCGCCAGCAGCTCGGACTATTGGGGCTACACCTTC
TRBJ1-1	TRBV5-1	TRBD1	.	CASSLDGTGRPNTEAFF	TGCGCCAGCAGCTTGGACGGGACAGGGAGACCGAACACTGAAGCTTTCTTT
TRBJ2-7	TRBV29-1	.	.	CSVGRSSYEQYF	TGCAGCGTTGGCAGGAGCTCCTACGAGCAGTACTTC
TRBJ2-4	TRBV5-3	.	.	CARSLGGTQNIQYF	TGTGCCAGAAGCTTGGGGGGGACTCAAAACATTCAGTACTTC
TRBJ2-1	TRBV7-2	TRBD2	.	CASSSAGGRAREQFF	TGTGCCAGCAGCTCCGCGGGCGGGAGGGCGAGGGAGCAGTTCTTC
TRBJ1-1	TRBV10-3	TRBD1	.	CAITRTGSTQKKEAFF	TGTGCCATCACGCGGACAGGGTCGACACAGAAAAAAGAAGCTTTCTTT
TRBJ1-2	TRBV28	.	.	CASSLRQTYGYTF	TGTGCCAGCAGTTTGAGACAGACCTATGGCTACACCTTC
TRBJ1-5	TRBV25-1	.	.	CASSLGSQPQHF	TGTGCCAGCAGTCTCGGAAGTCAGCCCCAGCATTTT
TRBJ2-5	TRBV19	.	.	CASSNSGQETQYF	TGTGCCAGTAGTAATAGCGGACAAGAGACCCAGTACTTC
TRBJ2-7	TRBV23-1	TRBD1	.	CASSQVIWDRGNEQYF	TGCGCCAGCAGTCAAGTAATCTGGGACAGGGGGAACGAGCAGTACTTC
TRBJ1-1	TRBV6-1	.	.	CASRRWTSETEAFF	TGTGCCAGCAGGCGCTGGACCTCGGAAACTGAAGCTTTCTTT
TRBJ2-5	TRBV7-6	.	few	CASSYTTRDTQYF	TGTGCCAGCAGCTACACCACTAGAGACACCCAGTACTTC
TRBJ2-2	TRBV2	TRBD1	.	CAQQVRGQRNTGELFF	TGTGCCCAGCAAGTCAGGGGACAGAGGAACACCGGGGAGCTGTTTTTT